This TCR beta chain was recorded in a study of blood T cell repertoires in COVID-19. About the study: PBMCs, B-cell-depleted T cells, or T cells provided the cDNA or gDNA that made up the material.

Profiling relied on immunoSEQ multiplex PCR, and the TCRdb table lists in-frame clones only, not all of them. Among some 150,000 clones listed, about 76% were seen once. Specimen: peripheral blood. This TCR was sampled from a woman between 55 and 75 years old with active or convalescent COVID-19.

The CDR3 here is CASSPLPGQSSGNTIYF. CDR3 coding DNA: TGTGCCAGCAGCCCCCTACCTGGACAGTCCTCTGGAAACACCATATATTTT. The rearrangement links TRBV5-5 to TRBJ1-3; tentatively, D is TRBD1 (6 bases). Trimming took 4 bases from V and 0 from J, leaving 17 bases between them. This CDR3 is built from 17 residues. Germline CDR1 SGHKS, CDR2 YYEKEE (reference sequence).